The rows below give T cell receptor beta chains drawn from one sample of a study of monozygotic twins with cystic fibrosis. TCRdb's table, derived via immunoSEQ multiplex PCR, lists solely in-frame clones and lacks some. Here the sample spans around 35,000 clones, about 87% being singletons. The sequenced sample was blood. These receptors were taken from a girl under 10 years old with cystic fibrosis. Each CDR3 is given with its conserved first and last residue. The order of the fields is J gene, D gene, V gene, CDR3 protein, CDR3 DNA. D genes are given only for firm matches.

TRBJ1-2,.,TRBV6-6,CASSPPPTGGGYTF,TGTGCCAGCAGTCCACCCCCGACAGGAGGTGGCTACACCTTC
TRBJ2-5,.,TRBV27,CASSLQGGKTQYF,TGTGCCAGCAGTTTACAGGGGGGGAAGACCCAGTACTTC
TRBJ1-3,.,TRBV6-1,CASSREAIRGNTIYF,TGTGCCAGCAGTAGGGAGGCGATTAGAGGAAACACCATATATTTT
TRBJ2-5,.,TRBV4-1,CASSQALSAEEETQYF,TGCGCCAGCAGCCAGGCCTTGAGCGCGGAGGAGGAGACCCAGTACTTC
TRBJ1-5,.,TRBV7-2,CASSFLGAGGPQHF,TGTGCCAGCAGCTTCCTAGGCGCGGGGGGGCCCCAGCATTTT
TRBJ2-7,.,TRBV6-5,CASSYGGKGSYEQYF,TGTGCCAGCAGTTACGGGGGCAAGGGGTCATACGAGCAGTACTTC
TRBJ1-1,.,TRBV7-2,CASSPNLGGTEAFF,TGTGCCAGCAGCCCCAATCTAGGGGGCACTGAAGCTTTCTTT
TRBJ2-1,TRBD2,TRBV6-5,CASSYLAGGLNEQFF,TGTGCCAGCAGTTATCTTGCGGGGGGGTTGAATGAGCAGTTCTTC
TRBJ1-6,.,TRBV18,CASSPESNSPLHF,TGTGCCAGCTCACCGGAAAGTAATTCACCCCTCCACTTT
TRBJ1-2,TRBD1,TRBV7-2,CASSLLGGAYYGYTF,TGTGCCAGCAGCTTACTAGGGGGCGCATACTATGGCTACACCTTC
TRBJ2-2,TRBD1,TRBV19,CASSTQGRPNTGELFF,TGTGCCAGTAGTACACAGGGGAGACCGAACACCGGGGAGCTGTTTTTT